These 15 T cell receptor beta chains were sequenced from one sample in a study of blood T cell repertoires in COVID-19. Libraries were prepared by immunoSEQ multiplex PCR; TCRdb keeps only in-frame clonotypes and omits some of them. The sample contains roughly 120,000 clones, 75% to 90% of which appear only once. Sequencing was carried out using peripheral blood. These receptors all come from a man under 40 with acute or convalescent COVID-19.

The gene calls are TRBV7-9 and TRBJ2-5; TRBD1 aligns across 7 bases. CDR3 length: 14 residues. Trimming took 4 bases from V and 3 from J; bases not matched to a gene: 5. Per germline, CDR1 SEHNR and CDR2 FQNEAQ (reference sequence). CDR3 bases: TGTGCCAGCAGCTCACAGGGGATTGAAGAGACCCAGTACTTC. Translation gives CASSSQGIEETQYF.

There are a few counts of this clone. This sequence joins TRBV20-1 and TRBJ2-5; 8 bases are a match to TRBD2. Germline trimming cut 3 bases from V and 2 bases from J; bases unmatched to any gene: 8. The CDR3 loop spans 15 amino acids. The germline gives CDR1 DFQATT, CDR2 SNEGSKA (reference sequence). CDR3 loop: CSASVSGSGQETQYF. CDR3 nucleotides: TGCAGTGCTAGTGTGAGCGGGAGTGGGCAAGAGACCCAGTACTTC.

V and J are TRBV2 and TRBJ1-1; a possible D gene is TRBD1 (5 bases). V was clipped by 4 bases and J by 0 bases, with 15 bases between them. Germline V gene lookup returns CDR1 SNHLY and CDR2 FYNNEI. The length of the CDR3 is 16 residues. The CDR3 coding sequence is TGTGCCAGCAGTGGCCGCCCAGGGTCCATGAACACTGAAGCTTTCTTT. Encoded protein: CASSGRPGSMNTEAFF.

This clone was seen only once. The genes are TRBV9 and TRBJ2-1; D call uncertain. The germline V gene encodes CDR1 SGDLS and CDR2 YYNGEE. The CDR3 totals 12 residues. Trimming took off 3 bases at V and 2 bases at J, with 3 bases between the two ends. CDR3 protein: CASSATYNEQFF. For the CDR3, the DNA is TGTGCCAGCAGCGCCACCTACAATGAGCAGTTCTTC.

J is TRBJ2-2 and V is TRBV24-1; 7 bases are shared with TRBD1. The germline V gene has CDR1 KGHDR and CDR2 SFDVKD. With 9 bases clipped from V and 6 bases from J, the junction kept 9 bases outside the gene matches. This CDR3 spans 14 amino acids. CDR3 DNA: TGTGCCACCGAGGGGACAGCCCGTCCCGGGGAGCTGTTTTTT. The encoded protein is CATEGTARPGELFF.

The rearrangement uses TRBV11-2 and TRBJ1-2; 7 nucleotides align to TRBD1. Per the germline V gene, CDR1 is SGHAT and CDR2 is FQNNGV. This CDR3 is 15 amino acids long. After removal of 1 base from V and 2 bases from J, the junction contained 4 bases not matched to a gene. DNA for the CDR3: TGTGCCAGCAGCTTAGTGTCGGACAGGAACTATGGCTACACCTTC. Protein: CASSLVSDRNYGYTF.

This chain uses TRBV4-1 with TRBJ2-1; 10 bases are shared with TRBD2. This CDR3 spans 17 amino acids. In germline, CDR1 is MGHRA, CDR2 YSYEKL. V shed 1 base, J shed 0 bases, and the junction held 3 bases outside the gene matches. DNA of the CDR3: TGCGCCAGCAGCCAAGTAGCGGGAGGTAGCTCCTACAATGAGCAGTTCTTC. Its protein product is CASSQVAGGSSYNEQFF.

CDR3 sequence (DNA): TGTGCCAGCAGCTTATCCCGGGGGGGCTACGAGCAGTACTTC. Encoded protein: CASSLSRGGYEQYF. The chain recombines TRBV7-2 with TRBJ2-7; 8 bases agree with TRBD2. The germline V gene encodes CDR1 SGHTA and CDR2 FQGNSA. This CDR3 region has 14 residues. Trimming cost V 2 bases and J 3 bases; bases outside gene matches: 3.

This chain uses TRBV6-5 with TRBJ2-5, with 8 bases identical to TRBD2. V shed 0 bases, J shed 5 bases, and the junction held 5 bases outside the gene matches. CDR3 length: 15 residues. Germline CDR1 is MNHEY and CDR2 is SVGAGI. CDR3 sequence reads: CASSYSSGIRETQYF. The DNA for the CDR3 is TGTGCCAGCAGTTACTCTAGCGGGATAAGGGAGACCCAGTACTTC.

The chain has TRBV6-5 and TRBJ2-7; 11 positions match TRBD2. The CDR3 runs to 15 residues. Germline V lookup: CDR1 MNHEY, CDR2 SVGAGI. Trimming cost V 6 bases and J 4 bases; bases outside gene matches: 8. This chain's CDR3 is CASRGTSGYWYEQYV. DNA of the CDR3: TGTGCCAGCAGGGGGACTAGCGGTTATTGGTACGAGCAGTACGTC.

The chain links TRBV4-1 to TRBJ2-7; perhaps TRBD2 as D (5 bases). The ends were cut back, 4 bases at V and 4 bases at J, with 17 bases in the middle. Germline V gene data show CDR1 as MGHRA and CDR2 as YSYEKL. CDR3 length: 15 amino acids. CDR3 loop: CASSPQADLLYEQYF. The CDR3 DNA sequence: TGCGCCAGCAGCCCCCAAGCGGATTTGTTGTACGAGCAGTACTTC.

J is TRBJ2-1 and V is TRBV5-1; perhaps TRBD1 as D (6 bases). Germline lookup yields CDR1 SGHRS and CDR2 YFSETQ. Between the trimmed V and J ends, which lost 0 bases and 2 bases, there was a span of 12 bases. CDR3 size: 16 residues. The CDR3 protein is CASSLAPGVTYNEQFF. CDR3 nucleotides: TGCGCCAGCAGCTTGGCCCCAGGGGTGACCTACAATGAGCAGTTCTTC.

This rearrangement joins TRBV4-3 to TRBJ1-2; TRBD1 might be the D (5 bases). The CDR3 is 15 residues long. Trimming shortened V by 1 base and J by 6 bases, and 15 bases separated the two germline ends. Germline CDR1 and CDR2: LGHNA and YSLEER. In DNA form, the CDR3 reads TGCGCCAGCAGCCAAGCCTTGAACAGGTTGGATGGCTACACCTTC. Translating gives CASSQALNRLDGYTF.

The chain recombines TRBV25-1 with TRBJ2-6; 9 bases match TRBD2. The germline CDR1 and CDR2 sequences are MGHDK and SYGVNS. After removal of 6 bases from V and 0 bases from J, the junction contained 6 bases not matched to a gene. The CDR3 length is 17 residues. The CDR3 sequence is CASSLAGYRSGANVLTF. For the CDR3, the DNA is TGTGCCAGCAGCCTAGCGGGGTATCGCTCTGGGGCCAACGTCCTGACTTTC. The whole variable domain, filled in from reference TRBV25-1 and TRBJ2-6, reads EADIYQTPRYLVIGTGKKITLECSQTMGHDKMYWYQQDPGMELHLIHYSYGVNSTEKGDLSSESTVSRIRTEHFPLTLESARPSHTSQYLCASSLAGYRSGANVLTFGAGSRLTVL.

The genes are TRBV2 and TRBJ2-5, with 8 bases matching TRBD2. The V and J ends lost 6 bases and 5 bases, in that order; junction bases with no gene match: 11. This CDR3 is built from 15 residues. CDR1 is SNHLY, CDR2 FYNNEI, per germline. CDR3 in amino acids: CASSATGTRYETQYF. The DNA of the CDR3 is TGTGCCAGCAGCGCTACGGGGACTAGATATGAGACCCAGTACTTC.